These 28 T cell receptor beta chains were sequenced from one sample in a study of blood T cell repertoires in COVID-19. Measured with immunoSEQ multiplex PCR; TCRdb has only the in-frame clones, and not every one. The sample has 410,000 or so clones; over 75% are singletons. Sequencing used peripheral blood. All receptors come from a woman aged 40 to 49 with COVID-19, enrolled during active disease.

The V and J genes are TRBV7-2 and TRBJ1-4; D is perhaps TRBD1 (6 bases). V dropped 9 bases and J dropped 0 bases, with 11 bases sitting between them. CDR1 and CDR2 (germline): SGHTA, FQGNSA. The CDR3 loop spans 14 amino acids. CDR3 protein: CASRQAPTNEKLFF. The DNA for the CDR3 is TGTGCCAGTCGACAGGCCCCAACTAATGAAAAACTGTTTTTT.

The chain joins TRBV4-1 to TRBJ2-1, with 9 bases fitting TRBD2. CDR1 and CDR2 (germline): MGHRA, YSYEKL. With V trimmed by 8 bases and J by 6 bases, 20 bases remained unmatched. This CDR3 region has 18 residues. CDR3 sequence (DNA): TGCGCCAGCTGGCCGCTAGCGGGACGTACCGCTTCCCCCAATGAGCAGTTCTTC. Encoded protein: CASWPLAGRTASPNEQFF.

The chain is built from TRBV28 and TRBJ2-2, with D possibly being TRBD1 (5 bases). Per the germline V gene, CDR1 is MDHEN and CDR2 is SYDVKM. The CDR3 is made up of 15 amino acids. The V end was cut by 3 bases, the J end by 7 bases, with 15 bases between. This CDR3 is CASSLARVGGGELFF. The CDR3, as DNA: TGTGCCAGCAGTTTGGCCAGGGTGGGCGGCGGGGAGCTGTTTTTT.

The CDR3 reads CASSSRRTANTGELFF. The DNA for the CDR3 is TGTGCCAGCAGCTCGCGTCGGACTGCGAACACCGGGGAGCTGTTTTTT. The chain uses TRBV5-8 and TRBJ2-2, with D perhaps TRBD2 (5 bases). CDR3 size: 16 residues. With 3 bases removed from V and 0 bases from J, the gap between germline ends came to 12 bases. CDR1 is SGHTS and CDR2 is YDEGEE in the germline V gene.

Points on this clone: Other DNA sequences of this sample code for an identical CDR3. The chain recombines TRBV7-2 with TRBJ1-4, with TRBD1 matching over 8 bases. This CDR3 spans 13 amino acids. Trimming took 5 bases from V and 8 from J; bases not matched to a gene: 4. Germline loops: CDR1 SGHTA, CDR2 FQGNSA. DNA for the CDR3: TGTGCCAGCAGCCTAGGACAGGGAGAAAAACTGTTTTTT. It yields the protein CASSLGQGEKLFF. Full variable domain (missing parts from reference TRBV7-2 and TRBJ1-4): GAGVSQSPSNKVTEKGKDVELRCDPISGHTALYWYRQSLGQGLEFLIYFQGNSAPDKSGLPSDRFSAERTGGSVSTLTIQRTQQEDSAVYLCASSLGQGEKLFFGSGTQLSVL.

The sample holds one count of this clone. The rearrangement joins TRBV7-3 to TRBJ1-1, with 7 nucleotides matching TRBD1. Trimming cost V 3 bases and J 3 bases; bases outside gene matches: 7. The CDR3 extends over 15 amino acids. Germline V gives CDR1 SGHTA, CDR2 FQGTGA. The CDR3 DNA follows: TGTGCCAGCAGCTTTTACAGGGGAGAGCACACTGAAGCTTTCTTT. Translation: CASSFYRGEHTEAFF.

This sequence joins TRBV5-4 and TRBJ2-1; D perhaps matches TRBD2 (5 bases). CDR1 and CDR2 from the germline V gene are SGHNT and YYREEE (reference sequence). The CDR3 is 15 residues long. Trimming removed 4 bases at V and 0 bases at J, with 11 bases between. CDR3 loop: CASSPGVASYNEQFF. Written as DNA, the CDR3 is TGTGCCAGCAGCCCCGGGGTCGCCTCCTACAATGAGCAGTTCTTC.

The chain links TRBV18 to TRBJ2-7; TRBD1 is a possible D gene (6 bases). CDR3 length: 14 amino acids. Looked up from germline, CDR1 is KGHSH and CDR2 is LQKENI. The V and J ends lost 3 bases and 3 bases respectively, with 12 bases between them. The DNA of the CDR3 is TGTGCCAGCTCACCTCGTTCAGGGGACTACGAGCAGTACTTC. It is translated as CASSPRSGDYEQYF.

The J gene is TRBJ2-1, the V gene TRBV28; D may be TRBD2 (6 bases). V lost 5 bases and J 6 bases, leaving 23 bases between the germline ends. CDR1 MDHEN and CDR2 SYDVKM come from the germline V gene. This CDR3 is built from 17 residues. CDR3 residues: CASSQIAGNDRSNEQFF. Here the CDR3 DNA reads TGTGCCAGCAGTCAGATTGCGGGAAATGACCGGAGCAATGAGCAGTTCTTC.

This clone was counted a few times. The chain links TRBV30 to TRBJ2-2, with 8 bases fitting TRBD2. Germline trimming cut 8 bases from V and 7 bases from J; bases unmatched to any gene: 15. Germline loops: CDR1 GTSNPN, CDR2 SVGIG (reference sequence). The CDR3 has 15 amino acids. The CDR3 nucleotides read TGTGCCCGACGGCCTAGCGGGCAGGAATTCGGGGAGCTGTTTTTT. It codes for CARRPSGQEFGELFF.

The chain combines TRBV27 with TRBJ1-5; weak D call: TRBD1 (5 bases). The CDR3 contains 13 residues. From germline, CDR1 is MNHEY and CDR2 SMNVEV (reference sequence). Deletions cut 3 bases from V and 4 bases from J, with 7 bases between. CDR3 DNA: TGTGCCAGCAGTTTTAACAGGAATCAGCCCCAGCATTTT. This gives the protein CASSFNRNQPQHF.

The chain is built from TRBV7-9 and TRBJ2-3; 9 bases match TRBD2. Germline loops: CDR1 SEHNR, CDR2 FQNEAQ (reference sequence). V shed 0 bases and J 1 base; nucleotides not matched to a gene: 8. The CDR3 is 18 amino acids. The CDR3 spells CASSLAAGGGGGTDTQYF. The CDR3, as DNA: TGTGCCAGCAGCTTAGCAGCGGGAGGAGGCGGGGGCACAGATACGCAGTATTTT.

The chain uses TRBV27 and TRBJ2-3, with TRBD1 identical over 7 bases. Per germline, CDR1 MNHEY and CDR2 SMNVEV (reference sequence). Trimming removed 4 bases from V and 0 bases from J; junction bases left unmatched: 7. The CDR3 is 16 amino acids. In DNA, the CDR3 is TGTGCCAGCAGTTCCCCTCGACAGGGAAGCACAGATACGCAGTATTTT. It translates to CASSSPRQGSTDTQYF.

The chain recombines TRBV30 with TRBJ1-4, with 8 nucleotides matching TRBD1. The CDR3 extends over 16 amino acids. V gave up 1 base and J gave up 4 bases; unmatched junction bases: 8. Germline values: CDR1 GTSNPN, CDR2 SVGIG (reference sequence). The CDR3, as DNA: TGTGCCTGGAGTGGTGGGACAGGCAGGAGTAATGAAAAACTGTTTTTT. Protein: CAWSGGTGRSNEKLFF.

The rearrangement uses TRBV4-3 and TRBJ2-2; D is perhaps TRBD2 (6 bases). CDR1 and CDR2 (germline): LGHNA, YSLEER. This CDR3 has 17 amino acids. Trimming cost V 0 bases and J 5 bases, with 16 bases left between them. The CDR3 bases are TGCGCCAGCAGCCAAGAATCGGTGACTGGGGGGACCGGGGAGCTGTTTTTT. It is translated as CASSQESVTGGTGELFF.

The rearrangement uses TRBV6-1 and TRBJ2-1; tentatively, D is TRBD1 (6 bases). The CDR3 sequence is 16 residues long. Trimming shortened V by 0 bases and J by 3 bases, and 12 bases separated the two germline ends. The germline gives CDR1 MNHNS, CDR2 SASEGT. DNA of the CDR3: TGTGCCAGCAGTGAAGCACGGACAGCCATCTACAATGAGCAGTTCTTC. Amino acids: CASSEARTAIYNEQFF.

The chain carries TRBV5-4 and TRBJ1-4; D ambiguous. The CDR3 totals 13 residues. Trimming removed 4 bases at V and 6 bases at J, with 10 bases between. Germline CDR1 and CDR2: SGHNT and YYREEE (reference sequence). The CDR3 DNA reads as TGTGCCAGCAGCCCCCCCGGAGATGAAAAACTGTTTTTT. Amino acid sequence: CASSPPGDEKLFF.

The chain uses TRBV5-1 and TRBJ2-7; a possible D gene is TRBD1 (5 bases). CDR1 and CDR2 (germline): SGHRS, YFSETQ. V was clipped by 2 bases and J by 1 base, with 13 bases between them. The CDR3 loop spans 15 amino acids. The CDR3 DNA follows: TGCGCCAGCAGCTTCGGGCAGGGTGGGTCCTACGAGCAGTACTTC. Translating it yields CASSFGQGGSYEQYF.

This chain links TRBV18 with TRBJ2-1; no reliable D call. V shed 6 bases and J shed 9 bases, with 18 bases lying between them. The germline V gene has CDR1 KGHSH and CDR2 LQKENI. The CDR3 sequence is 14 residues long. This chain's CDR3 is CASSPGSRTGEQFF. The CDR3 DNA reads TGTGCCAGCTCCCCTGGCTCTCGTACGGGTGAGCAGTTCTTC.

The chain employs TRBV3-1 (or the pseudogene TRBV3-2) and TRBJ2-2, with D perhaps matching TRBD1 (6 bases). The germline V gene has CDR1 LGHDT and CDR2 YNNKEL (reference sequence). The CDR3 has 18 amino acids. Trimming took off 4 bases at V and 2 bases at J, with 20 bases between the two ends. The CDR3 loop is CASSPREGGRCNTGELFF. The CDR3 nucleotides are TGTGCCAGCAGCCCTCGGGAAGGGGGAAGGTGTAACACCGGGGAGCTGTTTTTT.

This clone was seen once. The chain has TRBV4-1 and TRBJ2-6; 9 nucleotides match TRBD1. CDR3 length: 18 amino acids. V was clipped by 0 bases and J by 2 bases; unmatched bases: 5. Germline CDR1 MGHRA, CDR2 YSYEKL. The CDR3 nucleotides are TGCGCCAGCAGCCAAGAGGGGACAGGGAAAACTGGGGCCAACGTCCTGACTTTC. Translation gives CASSQEGTGKTGANVLTF.

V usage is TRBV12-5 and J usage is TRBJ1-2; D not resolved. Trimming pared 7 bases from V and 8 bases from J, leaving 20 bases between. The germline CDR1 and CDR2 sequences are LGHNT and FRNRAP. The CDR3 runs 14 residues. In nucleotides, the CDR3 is TGTGCTAGTGCCCCCGGGGAAGGGCGGCGAGGCTACACCTTC. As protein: CASAPGEGRRGYTF.

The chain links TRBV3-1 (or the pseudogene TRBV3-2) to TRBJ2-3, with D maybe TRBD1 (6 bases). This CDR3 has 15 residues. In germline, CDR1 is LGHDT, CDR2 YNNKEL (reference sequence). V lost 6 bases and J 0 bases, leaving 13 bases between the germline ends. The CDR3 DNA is TGTGCCAGCAGGTCCAGGGGCGTTAGCACAGATACGCAGTATTTT. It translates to CASRSRGVSTDTQYF.

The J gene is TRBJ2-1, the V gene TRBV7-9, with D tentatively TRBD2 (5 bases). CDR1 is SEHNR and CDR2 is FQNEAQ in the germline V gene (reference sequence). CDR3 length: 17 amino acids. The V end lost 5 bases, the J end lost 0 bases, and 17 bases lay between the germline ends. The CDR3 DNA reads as TGTGCCAGCAGCCCCAAGCGACGACTAAGCTCCTACAATGAGCAGTTCTTC. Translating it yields CASSPKRRLSSYNEQFF.

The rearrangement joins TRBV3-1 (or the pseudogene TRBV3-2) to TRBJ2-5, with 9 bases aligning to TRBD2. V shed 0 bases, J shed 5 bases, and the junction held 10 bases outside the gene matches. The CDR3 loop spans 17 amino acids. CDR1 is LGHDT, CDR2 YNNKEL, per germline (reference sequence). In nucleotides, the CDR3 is TGTGCCAGCAGCCAAGAACTACTAGCGGGTCCGAGGGAGACCCAGTACTTC. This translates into CASSQELLAGPRETQYF.

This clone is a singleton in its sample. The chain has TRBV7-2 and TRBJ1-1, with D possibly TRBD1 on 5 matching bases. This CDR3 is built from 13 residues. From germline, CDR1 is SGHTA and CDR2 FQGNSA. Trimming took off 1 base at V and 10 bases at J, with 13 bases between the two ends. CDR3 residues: CASSLDRTGGAFF. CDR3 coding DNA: TGTGCCAGCAGCTTAGACAGGACGGGGGGAGCTTTCTTT.

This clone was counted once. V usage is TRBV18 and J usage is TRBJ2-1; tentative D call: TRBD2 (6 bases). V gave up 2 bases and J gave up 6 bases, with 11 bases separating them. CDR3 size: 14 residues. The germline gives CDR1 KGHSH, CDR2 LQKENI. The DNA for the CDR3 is TGTGCCAGCTCACCATTGCGGGACCGCAATGAGCAGTTCTTC. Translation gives CASSPLRDRNEQFF.

CDR3 coding DNA: TGTGCCAGCAGCTTGAAAATATCCGTGTCTGGCTACACCTTC. Translation gives CASSLKISVSGYTF. This chain uses TRBV5-6 with TRBJ1-2, with D hard to call. Per germline, CDR1 SGHDT and CDR2 YYEEEE. V was shortened by 1 base and J by 7 bases, with 14 bases between the two germline ends. The CDR3 has 14 amino acids.